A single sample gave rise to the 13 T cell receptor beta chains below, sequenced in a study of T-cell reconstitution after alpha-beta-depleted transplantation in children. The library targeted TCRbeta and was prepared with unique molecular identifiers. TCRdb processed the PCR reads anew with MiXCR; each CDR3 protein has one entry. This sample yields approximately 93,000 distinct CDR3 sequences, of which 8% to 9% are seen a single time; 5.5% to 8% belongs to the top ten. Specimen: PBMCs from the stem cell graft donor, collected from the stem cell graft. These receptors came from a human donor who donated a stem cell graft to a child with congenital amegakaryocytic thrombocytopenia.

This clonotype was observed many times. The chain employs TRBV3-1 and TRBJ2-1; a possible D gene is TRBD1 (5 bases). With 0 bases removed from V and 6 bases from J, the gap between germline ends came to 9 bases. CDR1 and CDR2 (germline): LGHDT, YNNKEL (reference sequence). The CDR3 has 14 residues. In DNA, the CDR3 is TGTGCCAGCAGCCAAGACTGGCAGGGCAATGAGCAGTTCTTC. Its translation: CASSQDWQGNEQFF.

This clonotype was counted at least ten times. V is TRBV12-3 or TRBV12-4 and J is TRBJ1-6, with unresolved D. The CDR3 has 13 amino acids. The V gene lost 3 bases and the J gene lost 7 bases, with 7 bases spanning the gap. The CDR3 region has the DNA TGTGCCAGCAGTTTCGGCAGAAATTCACCCCTCCACTTT. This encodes CASSFGRNSPLHF.

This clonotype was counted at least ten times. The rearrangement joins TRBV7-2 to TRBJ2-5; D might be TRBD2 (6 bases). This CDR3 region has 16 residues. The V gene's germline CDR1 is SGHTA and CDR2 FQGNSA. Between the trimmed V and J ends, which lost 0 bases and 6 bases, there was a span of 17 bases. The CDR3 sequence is CASSLAPGVVRKTQYF. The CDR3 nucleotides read TGTGCCAGCAGCTTAGCGCCGGGAGTAGTCAGGAAGACCCAGTACTTC.

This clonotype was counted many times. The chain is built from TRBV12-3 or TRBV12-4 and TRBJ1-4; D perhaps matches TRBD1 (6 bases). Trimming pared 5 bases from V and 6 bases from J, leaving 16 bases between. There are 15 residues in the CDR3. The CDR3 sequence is CASSPRQVGYEKLFF. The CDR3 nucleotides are TGTGCCAGCAGTCCCCGACAGGTGGGGTATGAAAAACTGTTTTTT.

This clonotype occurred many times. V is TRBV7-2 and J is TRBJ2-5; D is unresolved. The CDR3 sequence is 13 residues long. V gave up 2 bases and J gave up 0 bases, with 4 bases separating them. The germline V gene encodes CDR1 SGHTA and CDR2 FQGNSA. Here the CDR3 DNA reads TGTGCCAGCAGCTTAAAGTACCAAGAGACCCAGTACTTC. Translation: CASSLKYQETQYF.

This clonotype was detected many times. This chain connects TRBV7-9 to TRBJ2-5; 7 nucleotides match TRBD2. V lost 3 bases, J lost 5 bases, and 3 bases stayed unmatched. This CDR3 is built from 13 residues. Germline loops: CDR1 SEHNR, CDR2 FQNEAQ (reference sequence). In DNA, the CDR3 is TGTGCCAGCAGCTTTCTCGGGGGGGAGACCCAGTACTTC. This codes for CASSFLGGETQYF. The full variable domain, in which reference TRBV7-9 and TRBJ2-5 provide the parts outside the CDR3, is DTGVSQNPRHKITKRGQNVTFRCDPISEHNRLYWYRQTLGQGPEFLTYFQNEAQLEKSRLLSDRFSAERPKGSFSTLEIQRTEQGDSAMYLCASSFLGGETQYFGPGTRLLVL.

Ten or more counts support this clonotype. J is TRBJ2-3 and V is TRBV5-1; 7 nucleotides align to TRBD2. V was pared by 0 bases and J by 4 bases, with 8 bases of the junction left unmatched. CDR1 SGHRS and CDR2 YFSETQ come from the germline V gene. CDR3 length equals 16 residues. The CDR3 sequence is CASSLDGIAGADTQYF. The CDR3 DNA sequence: TGCGCCAGCAGCTTGGATGGAATAGCGGGTGCAGATACGCAGTATTTT.

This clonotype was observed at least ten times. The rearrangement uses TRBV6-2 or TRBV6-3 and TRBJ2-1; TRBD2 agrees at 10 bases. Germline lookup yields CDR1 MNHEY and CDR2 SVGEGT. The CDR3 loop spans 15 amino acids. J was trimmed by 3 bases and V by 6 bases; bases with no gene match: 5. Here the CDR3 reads CASSIAGGYYNEQFF. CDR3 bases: TGTGCCAGCAGCATAGCGGGGGGATACTACAATGAGCAGTTCTTC.

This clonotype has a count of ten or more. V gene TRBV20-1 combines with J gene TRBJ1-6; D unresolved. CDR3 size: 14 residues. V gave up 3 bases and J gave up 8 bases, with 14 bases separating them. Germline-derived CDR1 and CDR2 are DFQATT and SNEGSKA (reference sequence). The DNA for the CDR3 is TGCAGTGCTAGGGGCCCCCAATTGGATTCACCCCTCCACTTT. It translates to CSARGPQLDSPLHF.

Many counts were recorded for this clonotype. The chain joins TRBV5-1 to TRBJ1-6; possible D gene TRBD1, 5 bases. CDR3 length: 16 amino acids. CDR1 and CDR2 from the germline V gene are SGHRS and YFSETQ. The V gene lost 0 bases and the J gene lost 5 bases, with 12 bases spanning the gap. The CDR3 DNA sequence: TGCGCCAGCAGCTTGGGCGGCAGGGCGGATAATTCACCCCTCCACTTT. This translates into CASSLGGRADNSPLHF.

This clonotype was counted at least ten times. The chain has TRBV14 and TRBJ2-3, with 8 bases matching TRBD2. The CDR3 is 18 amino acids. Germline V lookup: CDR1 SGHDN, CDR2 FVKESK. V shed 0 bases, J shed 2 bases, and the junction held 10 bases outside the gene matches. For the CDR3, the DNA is TGTGCCAGCAGCCAAGAACTACCCTGGACTAGCTCCACAGATACGCAGTATTTT. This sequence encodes CASSQELPWTSSTDTQYF.

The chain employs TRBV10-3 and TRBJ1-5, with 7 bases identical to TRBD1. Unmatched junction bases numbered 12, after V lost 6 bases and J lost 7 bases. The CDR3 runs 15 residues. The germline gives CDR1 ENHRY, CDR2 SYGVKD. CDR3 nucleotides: TGTGCCATCAGCCCTCGACAGGGAGAAGGGCAGCCCCAGCATTTT. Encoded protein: CAISPRQGEGQPQHF.

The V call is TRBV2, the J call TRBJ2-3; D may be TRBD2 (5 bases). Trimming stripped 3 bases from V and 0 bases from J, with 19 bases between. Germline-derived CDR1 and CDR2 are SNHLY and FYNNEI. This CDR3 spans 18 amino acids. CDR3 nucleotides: TGTGCCAGCAGTGACCCGGGAAACCGCTCACCTAGCACAGATACGCAGTATTTT. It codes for CASSDPGNRSPSTDTQYF.